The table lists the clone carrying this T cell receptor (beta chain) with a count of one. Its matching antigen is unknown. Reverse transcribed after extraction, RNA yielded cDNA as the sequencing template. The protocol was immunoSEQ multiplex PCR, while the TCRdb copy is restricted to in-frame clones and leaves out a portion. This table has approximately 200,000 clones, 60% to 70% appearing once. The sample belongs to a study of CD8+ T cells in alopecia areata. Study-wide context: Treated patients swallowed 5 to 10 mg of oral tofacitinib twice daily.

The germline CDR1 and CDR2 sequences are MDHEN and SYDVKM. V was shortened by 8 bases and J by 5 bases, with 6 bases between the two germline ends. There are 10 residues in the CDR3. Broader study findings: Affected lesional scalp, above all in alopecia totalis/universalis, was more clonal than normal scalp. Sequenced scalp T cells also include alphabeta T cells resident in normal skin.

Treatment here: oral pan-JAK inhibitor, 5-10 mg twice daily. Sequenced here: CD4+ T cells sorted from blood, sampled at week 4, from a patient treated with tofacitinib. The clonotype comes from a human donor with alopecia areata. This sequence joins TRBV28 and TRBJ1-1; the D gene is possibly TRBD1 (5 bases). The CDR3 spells CASGGTEAFF. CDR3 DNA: TGTGCCAGCGGGGGAACTGAAGCTTTCTTT.